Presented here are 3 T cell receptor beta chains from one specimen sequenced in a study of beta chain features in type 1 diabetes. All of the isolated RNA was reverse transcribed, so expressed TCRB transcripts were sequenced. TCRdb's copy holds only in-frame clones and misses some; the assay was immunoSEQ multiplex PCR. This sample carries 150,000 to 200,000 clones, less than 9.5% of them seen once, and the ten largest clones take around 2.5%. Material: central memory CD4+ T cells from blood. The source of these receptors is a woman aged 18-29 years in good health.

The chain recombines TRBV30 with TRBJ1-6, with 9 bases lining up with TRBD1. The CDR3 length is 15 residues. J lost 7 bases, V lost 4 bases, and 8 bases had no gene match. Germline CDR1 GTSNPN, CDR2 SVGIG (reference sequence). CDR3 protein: CAWKLQGAENSPLHF. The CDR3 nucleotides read TGTGCCTGGAAGTTACAGGGGGCGGAAAATTCACCCCTCCACTTT.

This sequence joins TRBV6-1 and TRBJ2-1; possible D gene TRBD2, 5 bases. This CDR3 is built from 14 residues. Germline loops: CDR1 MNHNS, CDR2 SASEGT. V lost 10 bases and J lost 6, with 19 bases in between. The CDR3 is CATGLLWGSNEQFF. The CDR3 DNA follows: TGTGCCACCGGACTCCTATGGGGTTCCAATGAGCAGTTCTTC.

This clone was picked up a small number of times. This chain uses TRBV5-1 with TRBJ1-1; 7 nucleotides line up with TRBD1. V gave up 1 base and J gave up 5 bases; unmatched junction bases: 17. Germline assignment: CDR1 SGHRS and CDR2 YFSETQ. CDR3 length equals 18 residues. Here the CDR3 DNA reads TGCGCCAGCAGCTTGAGCCTAGAACAGGGGCTCCGTGGGACTGAAGCTTTCTTT. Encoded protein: CASSLSLEQGLRGTEAFF.